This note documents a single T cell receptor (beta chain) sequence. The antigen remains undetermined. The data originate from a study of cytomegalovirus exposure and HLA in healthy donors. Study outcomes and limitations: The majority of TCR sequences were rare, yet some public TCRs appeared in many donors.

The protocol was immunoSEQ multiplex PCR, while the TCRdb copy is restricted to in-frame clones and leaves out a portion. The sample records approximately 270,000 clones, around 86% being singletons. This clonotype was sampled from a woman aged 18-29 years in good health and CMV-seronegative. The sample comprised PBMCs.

CDR3 coding DNA: TGTGCCAGCAGCCTAAACGGGGGGGGACGGCAGCCCCAGCATTTT. This codes for CASSLNGGGRQPQHF. The chain recombines TRBV27 with TRBJ1-5; D is possibly TRBD1 (5 bases). This CDR3 comprises 15 residues. Germline CDR1 reads MNHEY; CDR2 reads SMNVEV (reference sequence). Trimming stripped 6 bases from V and 7 bases from J, with 19 bases between.